The following is a T cell receptor (beta chain) sequence with its context. Its antigen is currently unknown. The germline V gene encodes CDR1 MGHRA and CDR2 YSYEKL. Trimming removed 3 bases at V and 2 bases at J, with 11 bases between. There are 14 residues in the CDR3. Some clones are missing from TCRdb's copy, which holds only in-frame ones; the method was immunoSEQ multiplex PCR. Here the sample spans about 90,000 clones, less than 95% being singletons. These data belong to a study of PD-1 blockade in classical Hodgkin lymphoma. Study-wide results and caveats: Only CD4+ TCR diversity, not CD8+, had risen significantly by C4D1.

This sample's time point: cycle 4 day 1 (C4D1), after more than five weeks of nivolumab. Patients all relapsed after autologous stem cell transplantation, and there was variation in brentuximab vedotin exposure. This clonotype was obtained from a human donor with classical Hodgkin lymphoma. The rearrangement joins TRBV4-1 to TRBJ2-7, with D maybe TRBD1 (5 bases). Sample: peripheral blood mononuclear cells (PBMCs), taken before the fourth cycle of nivolumab. The CDR3 region has the DNA TGCGCCAGCAGCCACGGGCAGGGTGCCTACGAGCAGTACTTC. This codes for CASSHGQGAYEQYF.